The rows below give T cell receptor beta chains drawn from one sample of a study of post-analysis software for immune sequencing data. Each CDR3 protein gets one entry after TCRdb re-called the PCR reads with MiXCR. Of fewer than 900,000 distinct CDR3 sequences in the sample, roughly 46% were seen once. The specimen sequenced was blood. These receptors all come from a girl aged 5-17 years with multiple sclerosis. The CDR3 runs from the conserved cysteine through the conserved F or W. A D gene is named only where the DNA matches it firmly. Clone sizes are given selectively: once, few, many, or a class where the clone is expanded.

.	once	TRBV4-1	TRBJ2-4	CASSQGLSMYF	TGCGCCAGCAGCCAAGGGCTTTCGATGTACTTC
TRBD2	few	TRBV4-3	TRBJ2-7	CASSQLRGGPEQYF	TGCGCCAGCAGCCAGCTCCGGGGGGGTCCCGAGCAGTACTTC
.	.	TRBV13	TRBJ2-4	CASSPPARDFSFGQNIQYF	TGTGCCAGCAGCCCCCCCGCCCGGGACTTCTCCTTTGGTCAAAACATTCAGTACTTC
.	few	TRBV7-9	TRBJ2-3	CASSSETDTQYF	TGTGCCAGCAGCTCAGAGACAGATACGCAGTATTTT
.	.	TRBV29-1	TRBJ1-2	CSVDSGPGYTF	TGCAGCGTTGATTCGGGTCCTGGCTACACCTTC
.	.	TRBV28	TRBJ2-2	CASSAYPGTGELFF	TGTGCCAGCAGTGCCTACCCGGGGACCGGGGAGCTGTTTTTT
TRBD2	.	TRBV15	TRBJ2-1	CATSRGFPSGRAVEQFF	TGTGCCACCAGCAGAGGTTTTCCGAGCGGGAGGGCGGTTGAGCAGTTCTTC
TRBD2	.	TRBV6-6	TRBJ2-7	CASSYLAGVAHEQYF	TGTGCCAGCAGTTACTTAGCGGGAGTCGCCCACGAGCAGTACTTC
.	.	TRBV7-6	TRBJ1-4	CASSLGTTEGPNEKLFF	TGTGCCAGCAGCTTAGGGACAACGGAGGGTCCTAATGAAAAACTGTTTTTT
TRBD1	.	TRBV7-2	TRBJ2-1	CASSLAPGQGYNEQFF	TGTGCCAGCAGCTTAGCCCCGGGACAGGGGTACAATGAGCAGTTCTTC
.	.	TRBV6-2/TRBV6-3	TRBJ2-1	CASSYNWLEFF	TGTGCCAGCAGTTATAATTGGTTGGAGTTCTTC
TRBD1	.	TRBV14	TRBJ1-2	CASSPTQGIGDGYTF	TGTGCCAGCAGCCCGACACAGGGGATCGGTGATGGCTACACCTTC
TRBD2	.	TRBV20-1	TRBJ2-3	CSASGTSGGGPDTQYF	TGCAGTGCTAGCGGGACTAGCGGGGGTGGACCCGATACGCAGTATTTT
.	few	TRBV25-1	TRBJ2-7	CASSESTGASDEQYF	TGTGCCAGCAGTGAATCGACAGGAGCAAGCGACGAGCAGTACTTC
TRBD1	.	TRBV4-3	TRBJ2-7	CASSQDRGPDEQYF	TGCGCCAGCAGCCAAGACAGGGGGCCGGATGAGCAGTACTTC
.	.	TRBV7-9	TRBJ2-1	CASTRGQGQFF	TGTGCCAGCACCCGGGGTCAGGGGCAGTTCTTC
.	many	TRBV5-1	TRBJ2-3	CASSLEVPTDTQYF	TGCGCCAGCAGCTTGGAAGTACCCACAGATACGCAGTATTTT
TRBD1	few	TRBV15	TRBJ2-7	CATSRDGTGDYEQYF	TGTGCCACCAGCAGAGATGGGACAGGGGACTACGAGCAGTACTTC
.	.	TRBV20-1	TRBJ2-3	CSAQQQVPDTQYF	TGCAGTGCTCAGCAGCAGGTTCCAGATACGCAGTATTTT
TRBD2	.	TRBV7-2	TRBJ2-7	CASSLRSGRLANEQYF	TGTGCCAGCAGCTTACGTAGCGGGAGACTAGCAAATGAGCAGTACTTC
.	many	TRBV20-1	TRBJ1-5	CSARADGYQPQHF	TGCAGTGCTAGGGCCGACGGTTATCAGCCCCAGCATTTT
.	once	TRBV12-3/TRBV12-4	TRBJ1-1	CASRRRKGDTEAFF	TGTGCCAGCAGGCGACGGAAGGGGGACACTGAAGCTTTCTTT
.	few	TRBV30	TRBJ2-7	CAWSRQVYEQYF	TGTGCCTGGAGTAGACAGGTTTACGAGCAGTACTTC
.	once	TRBV6-5	TRBJ1-5	CASSYPQGHGNQPQHF	TGTGCCAGCAGTTACCCGCAGGGCCATGGCAATCAGCCCCAGCATTTT
.	few	TRBV5-1	TRBJ1-2	CASSSQGNDYGYTF	TGCGCCAGCAGCTCGCAGGGGAACGACTATGGCTACACCTTC
TRBD1	.	TRBV29-1	TRBJ1-2	CSVEGGDREGYTF	TGCAGCGTTGAAGGAGGGGACAGAGAAGGCTACACCTTC
.	.	TRBV3-1	TRBJ1-5	CASSQLGEGAQHF	TGTGCCAGCAGCCAACTGGGGGAGGGAGCCCAGCATTTT
.	.	TRBV7-9	TRBJ2-1	CASSLYPNEQFF	TGTGCCAGCAGCTTGTACCCCAATGAGCAGTTCTTC
TRBD1	few	TRBV6-5	TRBJ1-4	CASSRGLANEKLFF	TGTGCCAGCAGCAGGGGGCTAGCTAATGAAAAACTGTTTTTT
TRBD1	.	TRBV6-4	TRBJ1-1	CASSVIGARGLVTEAFF	TGTGCCAGCAGTGTTATAGGGGCCAGGGGGCTAGTCACTGAAGCTTTCTTT
TRBD1	.	TRBV12-3/TRBV12-4	TRBJ1-2	CASNFPDRVDGYTF	TGTGCCAGCAATTTCCCCGACAGGGTTGATGGCTACACCTTC
.	.	TRBV20-1	TRBJ2-5	CSARASLPQETQYF	TGCAGTGCTAGGGCTAGCTTACCCCAAGAGACCCAGTACTTC
TRBD1	.	TRBV11-2	TRBJ2-7	CASSLPRDRGPSSYEQYF	TGTGCCAGCAGCTTACCCCGGGACAGGGGGCCCAGCTCCTACGAGCAGTACTTC
.	few	TRBV11-2	TRBJ2-6	CASSLSRGSGANVLTF	TGTGCCAGCAGCTTGTCCAGGGGATCTGGGGCCAACGTCCTGACTTTC
.	few	TRBV5-6	TRBJ2-6	CASSRGRSGANVLTF	TGTGCCAGCAGCCGTGGACGGTCTGGGGCCAACGTCCTGACTTTC
.	few	TRBV10-2	TRBJ1-4	CASSESHDRQLFF	TGCGCCAGCAGTGAGTCTCATGACAGGCAACTGTTTTTT
.	.	TRBV15	TRBJ2-5	CATSRAGTSAREQYF	TGTGCCACCAGCAGAGCTGGGACGTCGGCTCGGGAGCAGTACTTC
TRBD1	.	TRBV24-1	TRBJ1-5	CATIRAGTVFSNQPQHF	TGTGCCACAATTCGGGCTGGGACAGTTTTTAGCAATCAGCCCCAGCATTTT
.	.	TRBV15	TRBJ1-5	CATSREAGKNQPQHF	TGTGCCACCAGCAGAGAGGCTGGGAAAAATCAGCCCCAGCATTTT
.	.	TRBV7-6	TRBJ2-7	CASSPNSDYEQYF	TGTGCCAGCAGCCCTAACAGTGACTACGAGCAGTACTTC
.	.	TRBV10-3	TRBJ1-2	CAISESFSDGYTF	TGTGCCATCAGTGAGTCGTTCTCGGATGGCTACACCTTC
.	.	TRBV3-1	TRBJ2-6	CASSQAPGTREDSGANVLTF	TGTGCCAGCAGCCAAGCCCCCGGGACACGCGAAGATTCTGGGGCCAACGTCCTGACTTTC
.	.	TRBV9	TRBJ2-7	CASSPHGGSSYEQYF	TGTGCCAGCAGCCCTCATGGAGGGAGCTCCTACGAGCAGTACTTC
.	few	TRBV20-1	TRBJ1-5	CSAGQLHQPQHF	TGCAGTGCTGGACAGCTGCATCAGCCCCAGCATTTT
.	few	TRBV12-5	TRBJ2-1	CASGLGGNEQFF	TGTGCTAGTGGTTTGGGGGGGAATGAGCAGTTCTTC